The clone carrying this T cell receptor (beta chain) was found a few times. As yet, its antigen is unknown. The data stem from a study of cytomegalovirus exposure and HLA in healthy donors. The PCR had 60 Vbeta and 13 Jbeta primers. Using immunoSEQ multiplex PCR, the repertoire was profiled, and TCRdb retains in-frame clones only, with some absent. The sample has under 200,000 clones, approximately 67% seen once; the top ten hold approximately 4.5%. This CDR3 region has 14 residues. V trimming: 5 bases; J trimming: 5 bases; junction bases outside the gene matches: 6. Germline V lookup: CDR1 KGHSH, CDR2 LQKENI. Study results and limitations: The authors later linked a missense DCLRE1C variant to TCR beta V- and J-gene trimming. Earlier findings revealed that most TCR beta V segments proved productive either about 87% or about 30% of the time.

The receptor comes from a woman younger than 30 in good health and CMV-seropositive. V and J are TRBV18 and TRBJ1-5; 7 bases align to TRBD1. Sequencing input: PBMCs. CDR3 bases: TGTGCCAGCTCAGAGGGGGCAACGTATCAGCCCCAGCATTTT. Translated: CASSEGATYQPQHF.